The TCR beta chain under discussion was sequenced for a study of T cells in Graves' hyperthyroidism and ophthalmopathy. This clonotype has a count of ten or more. Trimming pared 0 bases from V and 6 bases from J, leaving 6 bases between. The CDR3 runs to 13 residues. Germline-derived CDR1 and CDR2 are SGHTA and FQGNSA. RNA transcripts gave rise to amplified TCR beta CDR3 regions. Carried out on the TCR CDR3, a first-round RT-PCR used the HTBI primer set. TCRdb itself ran the multiplex PCR reads through MiXCR, one entry per CDR3 protein. The data show 200,000 to 250,000 distinct CDR3 sequences, approximately 20% seen once.

The gene calls are TRBV7-2 and TRBJ1-5; the D is unclear. This sequence originates from a man aged 35 to 55 with Graves' hyperthyroidism. Material for sequencing was blood. CDR3 amino acids: CASSLAPGQPQHF. In DNA form, the CDR3 reads TGTGCCAGCAGCTTAGCCCCTGGTCAGCCCCAGCATTTT.